The clone carrying this TCR beta chain was seen many times. Its target is unknown. This specimen comes from a study of CD8 T cells in ankylosing spondylitis. Study outcomes and limitations: Clones linked to disease, bearing a CD8+ phenotype, were relatively rare in peripheral blood. Significant enrichment of disease-linked clones was reportedly seen in matched ankylosing spondylitis synovial fluid. In ankylosing spondylitis blood, a motif of eight highly homologous TCR beta variants appeared characteristic.

V trimming: 3 bases; J trimming: 7 bases; junction bases outside the gene matches: 2. This CDR3 contains 12 residues. Germline V gives CDR1 DFQATT, CDR2 SNEGSKA (reference sequence). Molecular-barcoded quantitative 5'-RACE produced these TCR beta libraries. TCRdb re-analysed the 5' RACE reads in MiXCR, keeping a single row per CDR3 protein. The sample carries about 240,000 distinct CDR3 sequences, about 9.1% recorded once. The gene calls are TRBV20-1 and TRBJ2-1; TRBD2 aligns across 8 bases. The TCR was taken from a male donor with ankylosing spondylitis or in good health (not recorded which). Sequenced sample: blood, either unsorted or a sorted T cell fraction (not recorded which). This CDR3 is CSASGRGNEQFF. The CDR3 region has the DNA TGCAGTGCTAGCGGGAGGGGGAATGAGCAGTTCTTC.